This passage covers 26 T cell receptor beta chains from one sample sequenced in a study of blood T cell repertoires in COVID-19. Some clones are missing from TCRdb's copy, which holds only in-frame ones; the method was immunoSEQ multiplex PCR. The sample includes approximately 130,000 clones, 84% of them seen just once. The source material was peripheral blood. The source of these receptors is a human donor in a cohort sampled during active COVID-19.

The V gene is TRBV30, the J gene TRBJ1-6; tentative D call: TRBD1 (5 bases). CDR1 and CDR2 from the germline V gene are GTSNPN and SVGIG (reference sequence). The length of the CDR3 is 15 residues. V dropped 3 bases and J dropped 6 bases, with 15 bases sitting between them. CDR3 region: CAWSVSQGRNSPLHF. CDR3 nucleotides: TGTGCCTGGAGCGTGTCGCAGGGTCGTAATTCACCCCTCCACTTT.

This chain uses TRBV10-3 with TRBJ2-2; 7 nucleotides agree with TRBD1. Per the germline V gene, CDR1 is ENHRY and CDR2 is SYGVKD. This CDR3 is built from 14 residues. V was clipped by 7 bases and J by 4 bases; unmatched bases: 6. The CDR3 DNA reads TGTGCCATCATGGAACAGGGGTCCACCGGGGAGCTGTTTTTT. Translating gives CAIMEQGSTGELFF.

V and J are TRBV19 and TRBJ1-1; the D gene is possibly TRBD1 (5 bases). CDR1 LNHDA and CDR2 SQIVND come from the germline V gene (reference sequence). V was shortened by 2 bases and J by 10 bases, with 17 bases between the two germline ends. The CDR3 is 14 amino acids. The CDR3 nucleotides are TGTGCCAGTAGTATATCGCAGGGCCAGGTAGGAGCTTTCTTT. Translated, it gives CASSISQGQVGAFF.

Comments on this clone: The same CDR3 is also encoded by other DNA sequences in this sample. This rearrangement joins TRBV10-3 to TRBJ2-1; weak D call: TRBD2 (5 bases). The CDR3 totals 13 residues. Germline CDR1 is ENHRY and CDR2 is SYGVKD. Trimming took 2 bases from V and 5 from J, leaving 7 bases between them. The CDR3 nucleotides read TGTGCCATCAGTGAGGGACTTCACAATGAGCAGTTCTTC. Encoded protein: CAISEGLHNEQFF.

In its sample, this clone was seen a few times. The chain has TRBV2 and TRBJ1-5; 10 bases map to TRBD1. Per germline, CDR1 SNHLY and CDR2 FYNNEI. The junction had 21 bases not matched to a gene; V was cut back by 4 bases and J by 0 bases. The CDR3 has 22 residues. CDR3: CASSGREVRTGGWFYSNQPQHF. The CDR3 DNA reads as TGTGCCAGCAGTGGGAGGGAGGTTCGGACAGGGGGTTGGTTTTATAGCAATCAGCCCCAGCATTTT.

The genes are TRBV7-8 and TRBJ2-3; 11 bases line up with TRBD2. The CDR3 length is 17 residues. V trimming: 4 bases; J trimming: 4 bases; junction bases outside the gene matches: 10. The germline gives CDR1 SGHVS, CDR2 FQNEAQ. CDR3 in amino acids: CASSSGGGLAGPDTQYF. The CDR3 DNA reads TGTGCCAGCAGCTCAGGGGGAGGACTAGCGGGCCCAGATACGCAGTATTTT.

The V call is TRBV5-6, the J call TRBJ2-3; 9 positions match TRBD2. The germline CDR1 and CDR2 sequences are SGHDT and YYEEEE. With 3 bases clipped from V and 2 bases from J, the junction kept 7 bases outside the gene matches. The CDR3 loop spans 16 amino acids. The CDR3 nucleotides read TGTGCCAGCAGCTCCCCGGGCGGGGGGGCCACAGATACGCAGTATTTT. It translates to CASSSPGGGATDTQYF. Full variable domain (rest looked up from reference TRBV5-6 and TRBJ2-3): DAGVTQSPTHLIKTRGQQVTLRCSPKSGHDTVSWYQQALGQGPQFIFQYYEEEERQRGNFPDRFSGHQFPNYSSELNVNALLLGDSALYLCASSSPGGGATDTQYFGPGTRLTVL.

This chain uses TRBV6-5 with TRBJ2-2; no reliable D call. V was shortened by 8 bases and J by 0 bases, with 7 bases between the two germline ends. The CDR3 runs 13 residues. Germline lookup yields CDR1 MNHEY and CDR2 SVGAGI. The CDR3 nucleotides are TGTGCCAGCTGGTCGGCGAACACCGGGGAGCTGTTTTTT. Amino acid sequence: CASWSANTGELFF.

The chain links TRBV28 to TRBJ1-4; 8 bases agree with TRBD1. CDR1 and CDR2 from the germline V gene are MDHEN and SYDVKM. This CDR3 region has 17 residues. The J segment lost 9 bases and the V segment lost 3 bases, leaving 15 bases of the junction unmatched. The CDR3: CASSFRTDRVLGKKLFF. CDR3 nucleotides: TGTGCCAGCAGTTTCCGGACGGACAGGGTTTTGGGTAAAAAACTGTTTTTT.

In the case of this clone: This sample also contains other DNA sequences that code for the same CDR3. V gene TRBV14 combines with J gene TRBJ2-7; 11 nucleotides match TRBD1. The CDR3 is 15 residues long. The germline gives CDR1 SGHDN, CDR2 FVKESK. The V and J ends lost 2 bases and 2 bases, in that order; junction bases with no gene match: 2. The DNA for the CDR3 is TGTGCCAGCAGCCAACGGGACAGGGGGGCCTACGAGCAGTACTTC. Encoded protein: CASSQRDRGAYEQYF.

This clone was seen a few times. This chain uses TRBV15 with TRBJ1-4, with D possibly being TRBD1 (6 bases). V dropped 5 bases and J dropped 4 bases, with 11 bases sitting between them. The length of the CDR3 is 14 residues. The germline V gene encodes CDR1 LNHNV and CDR2 YYDKDF (reference sequence). Here the CDR3 reads CATSPDRLNEKLFF. CDR3 DNA: TGTGCCACCAGCCCCGACAGGCTTAATGAAAAACTGTTTTTT.

The chain couples TRBV15 to TRBJ1-2; the match to TRBD1 covers 11 bases. V dropped 2 bases and J dropped 8; count of bases not matched to a gene: 7. The CDR3 is made up of 15 amino acids. Germline V gene sequence: CDR1 LNHNV, CDR2 YYDKDF (reference sequence). CDR3 sequence reads: CATSRKGQGEEGYTF. The CDR3 DNA is TGTGCCACCAGCAGAAAGGGACAGGGGGAGGAGGGCTACACCTTC.

The chain has TRBV19 and TRBJ2-7; possible D gene TRBD1, 7 bases. Germline values: CDR1 LNHDA, CDR2 SQIVND (reference sequence). The germline V and J ends were trimmed by 9 bases and 4 bases, with 19 bases remaining between them. CDR3 length: 14 residues. CDR3 protein: CASKPQGGEYEQYF. The CDR3 nucleotides read TGTGCCAGCAAACCCCAGGGGGGTGAGTACGAGCAGTACTTC.

This clone was detected a few times. The chain recombines TRBV19 with TRBJ2-2, with a weak D call TRBD1 (5 bases). V lost 4 bases to trimming and J lost 3 bases, with 12 bases between them. In germline, CDR1 is LNHDA, CDR2 SQIVND (reference sequence). CDR3 length: 15 amino acids. This chain's CDR3 is CASSKAGLDTGELFF. CDR3 nucleotides: TGTGCCAGTAGTAAAGCAGGGTTGGACACCGGGGAGCTGTTTTTT.

The chain couples TRBV20-1 to TRBJ2-5; D possibly corresponds to TRBD1 (6 bases). Germline V gene data show CDR1 as DFQATT and CDR2 as SNEGSKA (reference sequence). The V and J ends lost 3 bases and 7 bases respectively, with 9 bases between them. This CDR3 has 11 residues. This CDR3 reads CSASTGTTQYF. DNA for the CDR3: TGCAGTGCTAGCACAGGGACGACCCAGTACTTC.

This clone was seen a few times. The rearrangement joins TRBV12-5 to TRBJ1-1; D gene ambiguous. CDR3 length: 12 amino acids. From germline, CDR1 is LGHNT and CDR2 FRNRAP. The germline V and J ends were trimmed by 6 bases and 5 bases, with 10 bases remaining between them. The CDR3 nucleotides are TGTGCTAGTGGCCCCCAGAAAACTGAAGCTTTCTTT. Translating gives CASGPQKTEAFF.

This clone was seen just once. The chain carries TRBV7-2 and TRBJ1-1, with 10 bases lining up with TRBD1. The CDR3 runs to 16 residues. Germline CDR1 reads SGHTA; CDR2 reads FQGNSA. The V gene end was trimmed by 5 bases and the J gene end by 1 base; junction bases not matched to a gene: 7. The CDR3 protein is CASSPRQGASNTEAFF. The CDR3 DNA reads TGTGCCAGCAGCCCTCGACAGGGGGCCTCGAACACTGAAGCTTTCTTT.

V gene TRBV6-6 combines with J gene TRBJ2-7, with 7 bases aligning to TRBD1. Per the germline V gene, CDR1 is MNHNY and CDR2 is SVGAGI (reference sequence). The CDR3 extends over 13 amino acids. Trimming removed 9 bases from V and 1 base from J; junction bases left unmatched: 6. The CDR3 DNA is TGTGCCAGTCACAGGGGTTTATCCTACGAGCAGTACTTC. Its protein product is CASHRGLSYEQYF.

The V gene is TRBV19, the J gene TRBJ1-3, with D maybe TRBD1 (5 bases). Trimming left V 5 bases short and J 2 bases short, with 13 bases between. This CDR3 contains 15 residues. Germline CDR1 is LNHDA and CDR2 is SQIVND (reference sequence). The CDR3 here is CASSLRGTAGNTIYF. As DNA, the CDR3 is TGTGCCAGTAGTCTCCGCGGGACGGCTGGAAACACCATATATTTT.

V usage is TRBV5-6 and J usage is TRBJ1-3; 8 bases map to TRBD1. The CDR3 extends over 14 amino acids. Germline V gene lookup returns CDR1 SGHDT and CDR2 YYEEEE. Trimming at V came to 4 bases and at J to 7 bases, leaving 7 bases not matched to a gene. The CDR3 is CASSPPGGTNTIYF. Here the CDR3 DNA reads TGTGCCAGCAGCCCACCAGGGGGCACCAACACCATATATTTT.

This chain links TRBV6-6 with TRBJ2-1; TRBD2 aligns across 8 bases. The CDR3 length is 12 residues. The germline CDR1 and CDR2 sequences are MNHNY and SVGAGI (reference sequence). J was trimmed by 10 bases and V by 6 bases; bases with no gene match: 5. The CDR3: CASSRREGEQFF. DNA of the CDR3: TGTGCCAGCAGCCGCCGGGAGGGGGAGCAGTTCTTC.

The V and J genes are TRBV4-1 and TRBJ2-3; 14 bases map to TRBD2. CDR3 length equals 19 residues. Per the germline V gene, CDR1 is MGHRA and CDR2 is YSYEKL. After removal of 0 bases from V and 0 bases from J, the junction contained 5 bases not matched to a gene. The CDR3: CASSQEGTSGGSSTDTQYF. CDR3 coding DNA: TGCGCCAGCAGCCAAGAGGGGACTAGCGGGGGTTCTAGCACAGATACGCAGTATTTT.

The rearrangement links TRBV12-3 or TRBV12-4 to TRBJ2-7; 7 bases align to TRBD1. This CDR3 contains 13 residues. The ends lost 5 bases at V and 12 bases at J; junction bases unmatched: 13. The CDR3 here is CASSRAGTEGWYF. The CDR3 DNA is TGTGCCAGCAGTCGGGCCGGGACAGAGGGGTGGTACTTC.

The V gene is TRBV6-5, the J gene TRBJ2-2, with 7 bases identical to TRBD2. This CDR3 has 15 amino acids. Trimming cost V 7 bases and J 4 bases; bases outside gene matches: 9. CDR1 and CDR2 from the germline V gene are MNHEY and SVGAGI. The CDR3: CASTVAGEVTGELFF. CDR3 DNA: TGTGCCAGCACGGTGGCGGGGGAGGTCACCGGGGAGCTGTTTTTT.

J is TRBJ1-1 and V is TRBV5-6; D gene unclear. The V and J ends lost 2 bases and 3 bases respectively, with 11 bases between them. This CDR3 has 14 residues. Germline V gene lookup returns CDR1 SGHDT and CDR2 YYEEEE. The CDR3 reads CASSFRVKYTEAFF. Written as DNA, the CDR3 is TGTGCCAGCAGCTTTCGGGTCAAATACACTGAAGCTTTCTTT. The whole variable domain, remainder taken from reference TRBV5-6 and TRBJ1-1, is DAGVTQSPTHLIKTRGQQVTLRCSPKSGHDTVSWYQQALGQGPQFIFQYYEEEERQRGNFPDRFSGHQFPNYSSELNVNALLLGDSALYLCASSFRVKYTEAFFGQGTRLTVV.

This chain joins TRBV5-8 and TRBJ1-6; D call uncertain. The CDR3 loop spans 12 amino acids. Looked up from germline, CDR1 is SGHTS and CDR2 is YDEGEE. Trimming pared 0 bases from V and 10 bases from J, leaving 5 bases between. The DNA for the CDR3 is TGTGCCAGCAGCTTGGGTCGGTCACCCCTCCACTTT. Its translation is CASSLGRSPLHF.